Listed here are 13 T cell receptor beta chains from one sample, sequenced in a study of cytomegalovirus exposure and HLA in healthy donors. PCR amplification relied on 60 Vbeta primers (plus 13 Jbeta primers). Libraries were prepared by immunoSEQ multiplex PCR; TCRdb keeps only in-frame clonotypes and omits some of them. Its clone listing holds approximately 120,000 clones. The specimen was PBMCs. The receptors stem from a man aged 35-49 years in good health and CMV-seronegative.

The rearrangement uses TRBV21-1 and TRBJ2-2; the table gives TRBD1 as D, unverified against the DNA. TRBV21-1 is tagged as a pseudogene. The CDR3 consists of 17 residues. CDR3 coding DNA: TGTGCCAGCGATGGTGGGGGCGCGGTTTCGAACACCGGGGAGCTGTTTTTT. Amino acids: CASDGGGAVSNTGELFF.

The CDR3 bases are TGCGCCAGCAGCCATCCCGGGACAGGGGACGGCTACACCTTC. Its protein product is CASSHPGTGDGYTF. The chain employs TRBV4-3 and TRBJ1-2, with 10 positions matching TRBD1. Looked up from germline, CDR1 is LGHNA and CDR2 is YSLEER. The CDR3 covers 14 residues. After removal of 3 bases from V and 8 bases from J, the junction contained 6 bases not matched to a gene.

The chain's CDR3 is CASSLEGTLAYEQYF. The DNA for the CDR3 is TGTGCCAGCAGCTTAGAGGGGACATTAGCCTACGAGCAGTACTTC. The chain is built from TRBV11-3 and TRBJ2-7, with D possibly being TRBD1 (6 bases). This CDR3 has 15 amino acids. Trimming removed 0 bases from V and 2 bases from J, with 11 bases in between. Germline CDR1 reads SGHNT; CDR2 reads YENEEA.

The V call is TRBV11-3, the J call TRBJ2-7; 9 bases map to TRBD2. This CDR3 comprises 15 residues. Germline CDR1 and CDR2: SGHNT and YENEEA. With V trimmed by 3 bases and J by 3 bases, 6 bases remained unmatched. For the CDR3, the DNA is TGTGCCAGCAGCTTCGGCGGGAGGGCCGGCTACGAGCAGTACTTC. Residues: CASSFGGRAGYEQYF.

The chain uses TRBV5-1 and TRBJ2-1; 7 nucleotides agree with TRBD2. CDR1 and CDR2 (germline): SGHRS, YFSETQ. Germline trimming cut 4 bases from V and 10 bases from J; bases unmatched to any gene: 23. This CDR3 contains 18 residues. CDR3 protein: CASSLPREAGRFRTEQFF. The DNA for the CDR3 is TGCGCCAGCAGCCTACCCCGGGAAGCGGGACGATTCAGGACCGAGCAGTTCTTC.

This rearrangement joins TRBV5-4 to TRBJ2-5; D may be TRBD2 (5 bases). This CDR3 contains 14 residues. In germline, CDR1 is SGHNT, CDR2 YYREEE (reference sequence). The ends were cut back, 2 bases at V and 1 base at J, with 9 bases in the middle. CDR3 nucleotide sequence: TGTGCCAGCAGCTTAGGTCTAGCCCAAGAGACCCAGTACTTC. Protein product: CASSLGLAQETQYF.

CDR3 loop: CASSGTRGFYEQYF. The CDR3 DNA reads as TGTGCCAGCAGTGGGACTAGGGGCTTTTACGAGCAGTACTTC. The chain combines TRBV28 with TRBJ2-7; 8 bases are a match to TRBD2. Per the germline V gene, CDR1 is MDHEN and CDR2 is SYDVKM. V trimming: 5 bases; J trimming: 4 bases; junction bases outside the gene matches: 7. This CDR3 region has 14 residues.

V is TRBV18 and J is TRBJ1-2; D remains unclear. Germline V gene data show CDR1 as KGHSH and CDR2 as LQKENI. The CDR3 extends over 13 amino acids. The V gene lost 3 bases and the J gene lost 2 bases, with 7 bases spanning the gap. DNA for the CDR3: TGTGCCAGCTCACCCTCCGGGAACTATGGCTACACCTTC. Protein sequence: CASSPSGNYGYTF.

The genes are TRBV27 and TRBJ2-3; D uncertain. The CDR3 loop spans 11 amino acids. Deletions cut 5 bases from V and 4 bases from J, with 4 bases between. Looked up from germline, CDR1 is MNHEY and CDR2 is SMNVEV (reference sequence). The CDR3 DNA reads TGTGCCAGCAGTCGCGCAGATACGCAGTATTTT. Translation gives CASSRADTQYF.

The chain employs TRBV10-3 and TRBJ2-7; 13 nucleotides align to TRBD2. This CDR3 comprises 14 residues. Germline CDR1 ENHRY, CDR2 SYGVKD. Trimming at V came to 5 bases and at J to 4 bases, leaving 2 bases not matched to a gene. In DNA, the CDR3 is TGTGCCATCAGTCAGACTAGCGGGAGGTACGAGCAGTACTTC. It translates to CAISQTSGRYEQYF.

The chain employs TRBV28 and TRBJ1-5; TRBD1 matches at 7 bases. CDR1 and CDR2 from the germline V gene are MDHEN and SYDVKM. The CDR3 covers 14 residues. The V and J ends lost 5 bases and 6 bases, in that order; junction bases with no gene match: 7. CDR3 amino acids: CASSPGQRSQPQHF. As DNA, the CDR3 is TGTGCCAGCAGTCCGGGACAGAGGTCTCAGCCCCAGCATTTT.

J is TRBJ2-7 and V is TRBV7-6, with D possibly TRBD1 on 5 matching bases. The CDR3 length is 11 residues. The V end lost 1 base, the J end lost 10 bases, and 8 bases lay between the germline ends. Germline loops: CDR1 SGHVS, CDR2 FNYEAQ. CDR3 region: CASSLGQGQYF. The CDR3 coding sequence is TGTGCCAGCAGCTTAGGGCAGGGACAGTACTTC. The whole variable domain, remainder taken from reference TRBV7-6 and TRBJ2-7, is GAGVSQSPRYKVTKRGQDVALRCDPISGHVSLYWYRQALGQGPEFLTYFNYEAQQDKSGLPNDRFSAERPEGSISTLTIQRTEQRDSAMYRCASSLGQGQYFGPGTRLTVT.

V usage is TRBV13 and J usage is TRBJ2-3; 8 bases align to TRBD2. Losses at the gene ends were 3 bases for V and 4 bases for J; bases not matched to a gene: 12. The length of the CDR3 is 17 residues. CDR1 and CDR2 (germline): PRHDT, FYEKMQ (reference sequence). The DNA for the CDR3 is TGTGCCAGCAGCTTTCAAACCAAAGCGGGAGTATCAGATACGCAGTATTTT. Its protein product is CASSFQTKAGVSDTQYF.